These 20 T cell receptor beta chains originate from one sample sequenced in a study of T cell responses to AZD1222 COVID-19 vaccine. TCRdb's table, derived via immunoSEQ multiplex PCR, lists solely in-frame clones and lacks some. The sample lists around 65,000 clones; around 75% were seen once. The input for sequencing was peripheral blood, taken on day 0 of AZD1222 vaccination. The receptors here all came from an adult in good health.

The V gene is TRBV7-7, the J gene TRBJ2-5; TRBD1 is a possible D gene (5 bases). The CDR3 is made up of 14 amino acids. The germline CDR1 and CDR2 sequences are SSHAT and FNYEAQ (reference sequence). V lost 5 bases to trimming and J lost 5 bases, with 15 bases between them. CDR3 DNA sequence: TGTGCCAGCAGCGCTACTACAGGAGCCGAGACCCAGTACTTC. Translated: CASSATTGAETQYF.

The chain is built from TRBV3-1 (or the pseudogene TRBV3-2) and TRBJ1-2; 10 bases are a match to TRBD1. V lost 4 bases and J lost 4; bases outside the gene matches: 6. CDR3 length: 15 residues. The germline CDR1 and CDR2 sequences are LGHDT and YNNKEL (reference sequence). This CDR3 is CASSPRTGGSYGYTF. CDR3 nucleotide sequence: TGTGCCAGCAGCCCCCGGACAGGGGGGTCCTATGGCTACACCTTC.

This chain joins TRBV10-3 and TRBJ1-1; 7 nucleotides line up with TRBD1. Germline CDR1 ENHRY, CDR2 SYGVKD. V trimming: 3 bases; J trimming: 4 bases; junction bases outside the gene matches: 8. This CDR3 is 15 amino acids long. The CDR3 DNA is TGTGCCATCAGTGATGGATACAGGGGAGGCACTGAAGCTTTCTTT. Protein: CAISDGYRGGTEAFF.

Of note for this clone: Compared with germline, one end of the junction differs, possibly owing to a read error. The chain couples TRBV7-7 to TRBJ2-2, with 11 positions matching TRBD2. CDR3 length equals 16 residues. CDR1 SSHAT and CDR2 FNYEAQ come from the germline V gene (reference sequence). The CDR3 DNA sequence: TGTGCTAGCAGCTTAGCTAGCGGGGGGCGAGGCGGGGAGCTGTTTTTT. Its translation: CASSLASGGRGGELFF.

This rearrangement joins TRBV29-1 to TRBJ2-2, with D maybe TRBD2 (5 bases). The V gene's germline CDR1 is SQVTM and CDR2 ANQGSEA. V dropped 3 bases and J dropped 1 base, with 9 bases sitting between them. The CDR3 spans 14 residues. CDR3 in DNA: TGCAGCGTTGACGCTGAGGGGAACACCGGGGAGCTGTTTTTT. Protein sequence: CSVDAEGNTGELFF.

The J gene is TRBJ1-6, the V gene TRBV6-5; a possible D gene is TRBD1 (5 bases). Germline CDR1 reads MNHEY; CDR2 reads SVGAGI. CDR3 length: 14 residues. The V gene lost 6 bases and the J gene lost 7 bases, with 13 bases spanning the gap. CDR3 coding DNA: TGTGCCAGCAGCCCCGGGACGGAGAATTCACCCCTCCACTTT. Protein product: CASSPGTENSPLHF.

The chain joins TRBV24-1 to TRBJ1-5; 8 positions match TRBD1. The germline V gene encodes CDR1 KGHDR and CDR2 SFDVKD. This CDR3 contains 13 residues. The V segment lost 7 bases and the J segment 8 bases; nucleotides outside the gene matches: 6. CDR3 amino acids: CATRAGGTEPQHF. The CDR3 nucleotides read TGTGCCACCAGGGCAGGGGGCACGGAGCCCCAGCATTTT.

The chain recombines TRBV7-9 with TRBJ2-3; TRBD2 matches at 13 bases. This CDR3 has 16 amino acids. Trimming removed 4 bases from V and 3 bases from J; junction bases left unmatched: 4. Germline CDR1 SEHNR, CDR2 FQNEAQ (reference sequence). CDR3 sequence: CASSSGLAGETDTQYF. CDR3 sequence (DNA): TGTGCCAGCAGCTCCGGACTAGCGGGGGAGACAGATACGCAGTATTTT.

The chain uses TRBV6-6 and TRBJ2-3; D is unresolved. Germline V gives CDR1 MNHNY, CDR2 SVGAGI (reference sequence). Trimming left V 6 bases short and J 0 bases short, with 10 bases between. CDR3 size: 14 residues. The CDR3 loop is CASRSRLSTDTQYF. The CDR3 DNA sequence: TGTGCCAGCAGATCTCGACTCAGCACAGATACGCAGTATTTT.

The rearrangement joins TRBV5-5 to TRBJ1-5, with a weak D call TRBD1 (5 bases). Germline assignment: CDR1 SGHKS and CDR2 YYEKEE (reference sequence). The CDR3 runs 15 residues. V was clipped by 3 bases and J by 5 bases, with 15 bases between them. The CDR3: CASSSQAAGHQPQHF. As DNA, the CDR3 is TGTGCCAGCAGCTCCCAAGCGGCAGGGCATCAGCCCCAGCATTTT.

The CDR3 region is CASRDIPYEQYF. The CDR3, as DNA: TGTGCCAGCAGGGACATCCCCTACGAGCAGTACTTC. The J gene is TRBJ2-7, the V gene TRBV6-5, with TRBD1 as a possible D gene (5 bases). Germline CDR1 MNHEY, CDR2 SVGAGI. This CDR3 is 12 amino acids long. The germline V and J ends were trimmed by 6 bases and 2 bases, with 8 bases remaining between them.

CDR3 in amino acids: CASGQAGGIQYF. The CDR3 nucleotides read TGTGCCAGCGGACAGGCAGGCGGCATTCAGTACTTC. The chain joins TRBV14 to TRBJ2-4, with TRBD1 matching 7 bases. The CDR3 is 12 residues long. V trimming: 8 bases; J trimming: 9 bases; junction bases outside the gene matches: 7. The germline V gene has CDR1 SGHDN and CDR2 FVKESK.

V is TRBV4-3 and J is TRBJ1-3; TRBD1 is a possible D gene (5 bases). The length of the CDR3 is 17 residues. Germline CDR1 is LGHNA and CDR2 is YSLEER. V was clipped by 3 bases and J by 0 bases, with 15 bases between them. The CDR3 DNA reads as TGCGCCAGCAGCCAGCAAATGGGACGGCTCTCTGGAAACACCATATATTTT. Residues: CASSQQMGRLSGNTIYF.

The J gene is TRBJ2-1, the V gene TRBV9; tentatively, D is TRBD1 or TRBD2 (5 bases each). The germline V gene encodes CDR1 SGDLS and CDR2 YYNGEE. V gave up 3 bases and J gave up 0 bases, with 10 bases separating them. The length of the CDR3 is 15 residues. DNA of the CDR3: TGTGCCAGCAGCGAGGGACCAAGCTCCTACAATGAGCAGTTCTTC. This encodes CASSEGPSSYNEQFF.

This clone is a singleton in its sample. V and J are TRBV19 and TRBJ1-3; no clear D gene. V was shortened by 7 bases and J by 4 bases, with 17 bases between the two germline ends. CDR3 length: 15 amino acids. Germline CDR1 reads LNHDA; CDR2 reads SQIVND (reference sequence). The chain's CDR3 is CASTLEGFVGNTIYF. The CDR3, as DNA: TGTGCCAGTACCTTGGAGGGATTCGTCGGAAACACCATATATTTT.

The rearrangement links TRBV20-1 to TRBJ2-7; D not certain. CDR1 is DFQATT, CDR2 SNEGSKA, per germline (reference sequence). Trimming removed 3 bases from V and 0 bases from J, with 12 bases in between. The CDR3 is 14 residues long. The DNA of the CDR3 is TGCAGTGCTAGTTCCAAAGGCTCCTCCTACGAGCAGTACTTC. Translated, it gives CSASSKGSSYEQYF.

This chain connects TRBV30 to TRBJ1-4; D is possibly TRBD1 (5 bases). CDR1 GTSNPN and CDR2 SVGIG come from the germline V gene (reference sequence). This CDR3 has 15 residues. Trimming removed 3 bases at V and 5 bases at J, with 16 bases between. The CDR3 is CAWRPTPGGNEKLFF. The CDR3 DNA follows: TGTGCCTGGAGGCCTACCCCCGGGGGGAATGAAAAACTGTTTTTT. Based on the CDR3 plus reference TRBV30 and TRBJ1-4, the full variable domain is SQTIHQWPATLVQPVGSPLSLECTVEGTSNPNLYWYRQAAGRGLQLLFYSVGIGQISSEVPQNLSASRPQDRQFILSSKKLLLSDSGFYLCAWRPTPGGNEKLFFGSGTQLSVL.

Only one count was recorded for this clone. The CDR3 region is CASTLSGAVTGELFF. The CDR3 region has the DNA TGTGCCAGCACCCTAAGCGGGGCGGTCACCGGGGAGCTGTTTTTT. This chain joins TRBV27 and TRBJ2-2, with 7 bases identical to TRBD2. This CDR3 is 15 amino acids long. The germline V gene has CDR1 MNHEY and CDR2 SMNVEV (reference sequence). V shed 7 bases, J shed 4 bases, and the junction held 9 bases outside the gene matches.

The gene calls are TRBV28 and TRBJ1-2; D is uncertain. Deletions cut 4 bases from V and 8 bases from J, with 14 bases between. This CDR3 has 13 residues. Germline V gene sequence: CDR1 MDHEN, CDR2 SYDVKM. The CDR3, as DNA: TGTGCCAGCAGTTCGCTCCGACGCGGGGGCTACACCTTC. It translates to CASSSLRRGGYTF.

This clone was seen once. The chain carries TRBV4-3 and TRBJ2-1; 10 nucleotides line up with TRBD1. J gave up 6 bases and V 3 bases, and 5 bases lay outside the gene matches. Germline V gives CDR1 LGHNA, CDR2 YSLEER. This CDR3 has 15 amino acids. The CDR3 coding sequence is TGCGCCAGCAGCCACGGGACAGGGGTGGGCAATGAGCAGTTCTTC. It translates to CASSHGTGVGNEQFF.